This T cell receptor (beta chain) was found in a study of cytotoxic CD8 clonotypes in ibrutinib-treated CLL (dated by TCRdb to the early 2020s). Regarding the research as a whole: In this cohort, 15 or so patients were treatment-naive and approximately ten were relapsed/refractory, while some 17 had unmutated IGHV. Partial responses were observed in some 24 patients and complete responses in 2; after a median follow-up of roughly 62 months, remission was maintained in 15 or so patients and progression was observed in approximately 12. Samples at response were collected after a median of 12 months of treatment, with a range of about 6 to 40 months. Samples averaged approximately 250,000 productive templates and tens of thousands of productive rearrangements. Of the roughly 90 people in the trial, about 27 had longitudinal samples available. Cryopreserved peripheral blood mononuclear cells were collected at three points: before therapy, at response, and at either sustained remission or disease progression. Every remission and progressive disease sample was obtained while ibrutinib was still being received by the patients.

The CDR3 has 14 amino acids, counting the end cysteine and phenylalanine. The only DNA kept is the CDR3, 42 bases in frame from the first base. V is reduced by 5 bases and J by 4 bases, leaving a spacing of 17 bases between them. Taken from the germline V gene, the CDR1 and CDR2 loops are SQVTM and ANQGSEA. The research as a whole found: Clonality increased at ibrutinib response, stayed stable in sustained remission, and fell back toward baseline at progression. Baseline clonality exceeded that of age-matched healthy donors and correlated strongly with circulating CD8+ T-cell counts. Lymph node repertoires were not examined, and the timing of sampling was not matched between patients in sustained remission and those whose disease progressed. Public clonotypes were rare and either contracted or stayed stable during treatment, and the rise in clonality at ibrutinib response reflected the expansion of private clonotypes.

Concerning this clone: It lacks a known antigen. The sample holds no much larger clone one base away, and base qualities are not on file.

The time point label of this sample denotes: progressive disease on ibrutinib. Roughly 2.2 micrograms of genomic DNA were extracted from cryopreserved PBMCs for TCR beta library preparation. Longitudinal blood samples from CLL patients receiving ibrutinib monotherapy were subjected to high-throughput TCR beta sequencing. The patients were enrolled in a single-center, open-label phase 2 trial of ibrutinib monotherapy. A MiSeq instrument was used for deep resolution sequencing, which targeted depths ranging from 1 in 1 million up to 1 in 200,000 T cells, with coverage averaging 10x for each clonotype. The immunoSEQ hsTCRB Kit was used to generate TCR beta libraries. The paper's data handling went like this. ImmunoSEQ Data Assistant and ImmunoSEQ Analyzer were used for data analysis, and V, D and J genes were assigned according to IMGT definitions. Clonality was computed as one minus normalized Shannon entropy of productive rearrangement frequencies, ranging from 0 to 1. Only overrepresented clonotypes making up at least 0.05% of the repertoire of each patient were included in the public clonotype analysis. Repertoires from thirteen age-matched healthy donors in immuneACCESS were used as clonality controls. This immuneACCESS table, as held by TCRdb, lists in-frame sequences with V and J called but not all clones. Of the missing ones, under half trace to an unresolved V gene in checked studies; the others have no known cause. From that table come the V and J calls and clone size; the DNA was used to work out D and trimming. In all, the sample holds 250,000 to 350,000 clones, and 65% to 85% of those were seen once. The biggest ten clones account for approximately 5.6% of the sample.

The rearranged segments are TRBV29-1 and TRBJ1-2, and possibly TRBD1, on 5 matching bases. Sequencing was performed on PBMCs, taken at disease progression, from a patient treated with ibrutinib. This receptor was identified in a human donor with chronic lymphocytic leukemia. The nucleotide sequence reads as follows: TGCAGCGTTCTTCCGGCCAGGGTCGGCTATGGCTACACCTTC. It encodes CSVLPARVGYGYTF.